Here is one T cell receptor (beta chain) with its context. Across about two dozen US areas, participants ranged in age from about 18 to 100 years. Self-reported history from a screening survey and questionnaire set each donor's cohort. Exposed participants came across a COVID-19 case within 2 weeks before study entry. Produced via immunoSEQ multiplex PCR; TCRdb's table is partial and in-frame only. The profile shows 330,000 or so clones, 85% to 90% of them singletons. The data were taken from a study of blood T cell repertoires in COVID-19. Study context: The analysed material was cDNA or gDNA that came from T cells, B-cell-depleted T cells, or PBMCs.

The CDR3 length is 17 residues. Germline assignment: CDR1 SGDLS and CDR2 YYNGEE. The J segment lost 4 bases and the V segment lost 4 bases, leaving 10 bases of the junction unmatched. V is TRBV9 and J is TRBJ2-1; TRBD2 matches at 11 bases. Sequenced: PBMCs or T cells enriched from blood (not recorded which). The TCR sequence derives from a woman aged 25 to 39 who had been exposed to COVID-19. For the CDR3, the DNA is TGTGCCAGCAGCCACCGCCCCGGGACTAGCGGTTACAATGAGCAGTTCTTC. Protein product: CASSHRPGTSGYNEQFF.